This record covers a single TCR beta chain. In terms of age and location, participants ranged from roughly 18 to 90 years and lived in about two dozen US areas. This CDR3 is 18 amino acids long. Trimming at V came to 0 bases and at J to 0 bases, leaving 10 bases not matched to a gene. The V gene's germline CDR1 is SGHVS and CDR2 FQNEAQ. The sample is drawn from a study of blood T cell repertoires in COVID-19. In the study's own analysis: Reference gene primers were amplified, and this amplification served to estimate nucleated cell counts. Libraries were prepared by immunoSEQ multiplex PCR; TCRdb keeps only in-frame clonotypes and omits some of them. The V and J calls and the clone size are those of that table, but D and trimming were determined from the DNA. This table has 300,000 to 450,000 clones, around 87% appearing once.

The chain employs TRBV7-8 and TRBJ1-2, with 7 nucleotides matching TRBD1. This sequence was found in a man aged 25-40 years who had recovered from COVID-19. Sequenced: PBMCs or T cells enriched from blood (not recorded which). CDR3 loop: CASSLARDRSTSNYGYTF. CDR3 coding DNA: TGTGCCAGCAGCTTAGCCCGGGACAGATCCACCTCTAACTATGGCTACACCTTC.